The 27 T cell receptor beta chains in this list originate from one sample, sequenced in a study of blood T cell repertoires in COVID-19. Sequenced by immunoSEQ multiplex PCR; TCRdb stores in-frame clones only, minus some. This table has 300,000 to 350,000 clones, 80% to 90% appearing once. The sequenced sample consisted of PBMCs or T cells enriched from blood (not recorded which). These receptors all stem from a woman in her thirties or forties with acute COVID-19.

The V and J genes are TRBV5-1 and TRBJ2-2, with 7 bases identical to TRBD1. This CDR3 is built from 18 residues. Germline CDR1 is SGHRS and CDR2 is YFSETQ. Losses at the gene ends were 9 bases for V and 1 base for J; bases not matched to a gene: 18. The CDR3 DNA is TGCGCCACCGGAGCCAATTTGACAGGGCGGAAGAACACCGGGGAGCTGTTTTTT. As protein: CATGANLTGRKNTGELFF.

The J gene is TRBJ2-5, the V gene TRBV19; D is perhaps TRBD1 (5 bases). The CDR3 runs 15 residues. Trimming removed 4 bases from V and 2 bases from J, with 14 bases in between. Germline loops: CDR1 LNHDA, CDR2 SQIVND (reference sequence). The CDR3: CASSRYRSNQETQYF. The CDR3, as DNA: TGTGCCAGTAGTAGGTACAGGAGTAATCAAGAGACCCAGTACTTC.

CDR3 protein: CASSYSSGAGTRGYTF. The CDR3 nucleotides read TGTGCCAGCAGTTACTCGTCTGGGGCCGGCACGCGGGGCTACACCTTC. The chain uses TRBV6-5 and TRBJ1-2; D may be TRBD1 (5 bases). The CDR3 length is 16 residues. The germline V and J ends were trimmed by 0 bases and 8 bases, with 19 bases remaining between them. Germline CDR1 reads MNHEY; CDR2 reads SVGAGI.

A few counts support this clone. CDR3 protein: CASSQQGTRGDEKLFF. CDR3 sequence (DNA): TGCGCCAGCAGCCAACAGGGGACGCGGGGGGATGAAAAACTGTTTTTT. The rearrangement links TRBV4-3 to TRBJ1-4; the D gene is possibly TRBD1 (6 bases). This CDR3 is 16 amino acids long. V dropped 2 bases and J dropped 6 bases, with 16 bases sitting between them. Germline CDR1 reads LGHNA; CDR2 reads YSLEER.

On this clone itself: A much larger clone lies a single base off, so this may be a read error. The chain couples TRBV7-8 to TRBJ1-2, with 8 bases identical to TRBD1. This CDR3 comprises 14 residues. The ends lost 4 bases at V and 3 bases at J; junction bases unmatched: 4. Per the germline V gene, CDR1 is SGHVS and CDR2 is FQNEAQ. CDR3 sequence reads: CASSSGQGDYGYTF. DNA of the CDR3: TGTGCCAGCAGCTCAGGACAGGGCGACTATGGCTACACCTTC.

V and J are TRBV11-2 and TRBJ1-2; D is perhaps TRBD1 (5 bases). The V and J ends lost 1 base and 4 bases respectively, with 10 bases between them. The germline gives CDR1 SGHAT, CDR2 FQNNGV. This CDR3 is built from 14 residues. This CDR3 is CASSLGRGGYGYTF. The CDR3 DNA follows: TGTGCCAGCAGCTTAGGGAGGGGTGGCTATGGCTACACCTTC.

The chain joins TRBV4-1 to TRBJ1-5, with TRBD1 as a possible D gene (6 bases). V lost 0 bases to trimming and J lost 5 bases, with 11 bases between them. This CDR3 is 15 amino acids long. Germline V gives CDR1 MGHRA, CDR2 YSYEKL. The CDR3 sequence is CASSQDPGGDQPQHF. In nucleotides, the CDR3 is TGCGCCAGCAGCCAAGATCCTGGGGGCGATCAGCCCCAGCATTTT.

The count of this clone is one. The rearrangement uses TRBV27 and TRBJ1-2; D remains unclear. Germline CDR1 reads MNHEY; CDR2 reads SMNVEV (reference sequence). The CDR3 loop spans 18 amino acids. V shed 6 bases and J shed 3 bases, with 26 bases lying between them. CDR3 coding DNA: TGTGCCAGCAGGCCCAAAGCTCAAAGGGAGGGATTGGACTATGGCTACACCTTC. Protein: CASRPKAQREGLDYGYTF.

Details on this clone: Other DNA sequences within the sample encode an identical CDR3. The V call is TRBV7-3, the J call TRBJ1-1, with 7 bases matching TRBD1. The CDR3 totals 13 residues. V trimming: 6 bases; J trimming: 0 bases; junction bases outside the gene matches: 1. CDR1 SGHTA and CDR2 FQGTGA come from the germline V gene. The CDR3 DNA reads TGTGCCAGCAGTCAGGGGGTGAACACTGAAGCTTTCTTT. It yields the protein CASSQGVNTEAFF. Combining the CDR3 with reference TRBV7-3 and TRBJ1-1 gives the whole variable domain GAGVSQTPSNKVTEKGKYVELRCDPISGHTALYWYRQSLGQGPEFLIYFQGTGAADDSGLPNDRFFAVRPEGSVSTLKIQRTERGDSAVYLCASSQGVNTEAFFGQGTRLTVV.

This clone turned up a few times. The V and J genes are TRBV27 and TRBJ1-5; D unresolved. The CDR3 is made up of 18 amino acids. V lost 6 bases to trimming and J lost 2 bases, with 23 bases between them. Germline-derived CDR1 and CDR2 are MNHEY and SMNVEV (reference sequence). The CDR3 DNA sequence: TGTGCCAGCAGACCCAATATAGCGGGCTATAGGGGCAATCAGCCCCAGCATTTT. It yields the protein CASRPNIAGYRGNQPQHF.

This sequence joins TRBV5-1 and TRBJ2-7; TRBD2 agrees at 9 bases. V trimming: 4 bases; J trimming: 0 bases; junction bases outside the gene matches: 8. The CDR3 covers 16 residues. CDR1 is SGHRS and CDR2 is YFSETQ in the germline V gene. The CDR3 DNA is TGCGCCAGCAGCCCGGGAGGGACTAGCAGCTCCTACGAGCAGTACTTC. This codes for CASSPGGTSSSYEQYF.

This clone was counted only a few times. The gene calls are TRBV4-2 and TRBJ1-2, with D perhaps matching TRBD1 (5 bases). Trimming took off 0 bases at V and 4 bases at J, with 9 bases between the two ends. This CDR3 contains 14 residues. CDR1 is LGHNA, CDR2 YNFKEQ, per germline. This chain's CDR3 is CASSQEGHRYGYTF. The DNA for the CDR3 is TGTGCCAGCAGCCAAGAGGGGCACCGCTATGGCTACACCTTC.

The rearrangement joins TRBV18 to TRBJ2-2; 8 nucleotides line up with TRBD1. The V gene end was trimmed by 5 bases and the J gene end by 6 bases; junction bases not matched to a gene: 11. The germline V gene has CDR1 KGHSH and CDR2 LQKENI. CDR3 length: 16 amino acids. CDR3: CASSEAVQGASGELFF. CDR3 DNA: TGTGCCAGCTCAGAAGCGGTTCAGGGGGCGTCCGGGGAGCTGTTTTTT.

This clone was seen a single time. The chain links TRBV9 to TRBJ2-2, with 8 bases identical to TRBD1. V trimming: 3 bases; J trimming: 3 bases; junction bases outside the gene matches: 4. Germline V gene data show CDR1 as SGDLS and CDR2 as YYNGEE. The CDR3 is 15 amino acids. CDR3 loop: CASSGTGSHTGELFF. Here the CDR3 DNA reads TGTGCCAGCAGCGGGACAGGGAGCCACACCGGGGAGCTGTTTTTT.

The chain recombines TRBV7-9 with TRBJ2-3; TRBD2 matches at 13 bases. Trimming removed 7 bases from V and 0 bases from J; junction bases left unmatched: 10. Germline V gene lookup returns CDR1 SEHNR and CDR2 FQNEAQ (reference sequence). This CDR3 is built from 18 residues. The chain's CDR3 is CASTHPGLAGVSTDTQYF. DNA of the CDR3: TGTGCCAGCACCCATCCAGGACTAGCGGGAGTCAGCACAGATACGCAGTATTTT.

The J gene is TRBJ1-6, the V gene TRBV18, with 7 bases that match TRBD1. Germline CDR1 and CDR2: KGHSH and LQKENI. Germline trimming cut 2 bases from V and 6 bases from J; bases unmatched to any gene: 7. This CDR3 contains 16 residues. The CDR3 sequence is CASSPDSQGVNSPLHF. CDR3 bases: TGTGCCAGCTCACCAGACAGTCAGGGGGTTAATTCACCCCTCCACTTT.

The chain combines TRBV7-3 with TRBJ2-3; D gene unclear. Trimming left V 4 bases short and J 2 bases short, with 10 bases between. Germline V gene lookup returns CDR1 SGHTA and CDR2 FQGTGA. The CDR3 runs to 14 residues. The CDR3 DNA reads as TGTGCCAGCAGCTCCTTCGTTCTCACAGATACGCAGTATTTT. It codes for CASSSFVLTDTQYF.

The chain employs TRBV10-3 and TRBJ2-2; 7 positions match TRBD1. The length of the CDR3 is 14 residues. V lost 8 bases, J lost 5 bases, and 8 bases stayed unmatched. Germline V CDR1 and CDR2: ENHRY, SYGVKD. CDR3 sequence: CAIRDREITGELFF. In nucleotides, the CDR3 is TGTGCCATCCGCGACAGGGAAATTACCGGGGAGCTGTTTTTT.

V is TRBV4-2 and J is TRBJ1-3, with 7 bases aligning to TRBD1. The germline V gene has CDR1 LGHNA and CDR2 YNFKEQ. The CDR3 is 15 amino acids. Germline trimming cut 6 bases from V and 4 bases from J; bases unmatched to any gene: 9. The chain's CDR3 is CASRDLTGPGNTIYF. CDR3 nucleotides: TGTGCCAGCAGGGACTTGACAGGGCCGGGAAACACCATATATTTT.

The CDR3 loop is CASSDWGLWAFF. The CDR3 nucleotides are TGTGCCAGCAGTGATTGGGGCCTTTGGGCTTTCTTT. This chain joins TRBV6-1 and TRBJ1-1; D possibly corresponds to TRBD1 (5 bases). V lost 3 bases and J 11 bases, leaving 13 bases between the germline ends. From germline, CDR1 is MNHNS and CDR2 SASEGT. CDR3 size: 12 residues.

This clone has only one observation. V usage is TRBV2 and J usage is TRBJ1-2; D may be TRBD1 (6 bases). The CDR3 contains 13 residues. The germline V and J ends were trimmed by 10 bases and 6 bases, with 18 bases remaining between them. From germline, CDR1 is SNHLY and CDR2 FYNNEI. Here the CDR3 reads CATSGGGADGYTF. CDR3 in DNA: TGTGCCACAAGCGGGGGGGGCGCGGATGGCTACACCTTC.

CDR3 protein: CASSLVQITGDIQYF. CDR3 in DNA: TGTGCCAGCAGTTTAGTGCAGATTACGGGGGACATTCAGTACTTC. The J gene is TRBJ2-4, the V gene TRBV28, with D possibly being TRBD2 (6 bases). The germline CDR1 and CDR2 sequences are MDHEN and SYDVKM. Trimming cost V 2 bases and J 8 bases, with 16 bases left between them. This CDR3 comprises 15 residues.

The J gene is TRBJ1-2, the V gene TRBV18; D is undetermined. CDR1 is KGHSH and CDR2 is LQKENI in the germline V gene. The V gene lost 3 bases and the J gene lost 4 bases, with 3 bases spanning the gap. This CDR3 is built from 11 residues. The CDR3 sequence: CASSPLYGYTF. The CDR3 DNA reads as TGTGCCAGCTCACCCCTCTATGGCTACACCTTC.

In its sample, this clone was seen a few times. The V gene is TRBV7-8, the J gene TRBJ1-6; the D is unclear. This CDR3 is 14 amino acids long. CDR1 and CDR2 (germline): SGHVS, FQNEAQ. The V end lost 6 bases, the J end lost 8 bases, and 14 bases lay between the germline ends. The CDR3: CASSPQLGDSPLHF. In DNA, the CDR3 is TGTGCCAGCAGTCCCCAGCTTGGAGATTCACCCCTCCACTTT.

The CDR3 loop reads CASSQISGNTIYF. The DNA of the CDR3 is TGTGCCAGCAGCCAGATCTCTGGAAACACCATATATTTT. The rearrangement joins TRBV7-2 to TRBJ1-3; D remains unclear. V lost 5 bases and J lost 0, with 5 bases in between. The CDR3 covers 13 residues. The V gene's germline CDR1 is SGHTA and CDR2 FQGNSA.

This clone appeared once. This chain uses TRBV2 with TRBJ2-2, with 12 bases that match TRBD2. The CDR3 sequence is 16 residues long. The germline CDR1 and CDR2 sequences are SNHLY and FYNNEI. Germline trimming cut 6 bases from V and 10 bases from J; bases unmatched to any gene: 12. The CDR3 nucleotides are TGTGCCAGCAGCCCGGGACTAGCGGGTACGGAGGCGGAGCTGTTTTTT. Translating gives CASSPGLAGTEAELFF.

The chain combines TRBV10-3 with TRBJ2-1, with 7 nucleotides matching TRBD2. Germline V gives CDR1 ENHRY, CDR2 SYGVKD. The junction had 6 bases not matched to a gene; V was cut back by 4 bases and J by 3 bases. This CDR3 region has 15 residues. Here the CDR3 DNA reads TGTGCCATCAGTGTTGGGGGGGATCGCTACAATGAGCAGTTCTTC. Translating gives CAISVGGDRYNEQFF.